This T cell receptor beta chain was documented in a study of T cells in Graves' hyperthyroidism and ophthalmopathy. Patients were excluded for uncontrolled infection, other autoimmune disease, pregnancy or lactation. Template material for amplifying TCR beta CDR3 regions consisted of RNA transcripts. A set of HTBI primers served as the primers for a first-round RT-PCR of the TCR CDR3. In TCRdb, the multiplex PCR reads were re-called with MiXCR into one record per CDR3 protein. The data show about 360,000 distinct CDR3 sequences, approximately 25% seen once. Sequenced: blood. The sequence derives from a man aged 50-59 years with Graves' hyperthyroidism.

CDR3 DNA sequence: TGTGCCAGCAGTACCCGGGACAGCCAAGAGACCCAGTACTTC. Amino acids: CASSTRDSQETQYF. This chain joins TRBV27 and TRBJ2-5; 7 nucleotides align to TRBD1. The CDR3 runs 14 residues. Per germline, CDR1 MNHEY and CDR2 SMNVEV (reference sequence). With 5 bases clipped from V and 1 base from J, the junction kept 4 bases outside the gene matches.